Following are 7 T cell receptor beta chains from one sample sequenced in a study of T cells in Graves' hyperthyroidism and ophthalmopathy. Authors of the study amplified TCR beta CDR3 regions from RNA transcripts. The TCR CDR3 first-round RT-PCR relied on the HTBI primer set. MiXCR was run by TCRdb on the multiplex PCR reads, yielding one entry per CDR3 protein. The sample lists more than 550,000 distinct CDR3 sequences; around 16% were seen once. Specimen: blood. The receptor source for this set is a man aged 45-60 years with Graves' hyperthyroidism.

This clonotype occurred many times. This chain links TRBV28 with TRBJ2-1, with D unresolved. Trimming stripped 4 bases from V and 0 bases from J, with 13 bases between. Germline values: CDR1 MDHEN, CDR2 SYDVKM. The CDR3 has 16 residues. The CDR3 here is CASSSLRPDSYNEQFF. The CDR3 coding sequence is TGTGCCAGCAGTTCGTTGAGACCGGACTCCTACAATGAGCAGTTCTTC.

This clonotype was found many times. This chain uses TRBV30 with TRBJ1-6; D might be TRBD1 (5 bases). The V and J ends lost 8 bases and 7 bases respectively, with 15 bases between them. The CDR3 runs to 13 residues. Germline V CDR1 and CDR2: GTSNPN, SVGIG (reference sequence). The CDR3 protein is CAGHGRGNSPLHF. In DNA form, the CDR3 reads TGTGCCGGCCATGGGAGGGGCAATTCACCCCTCCACTTT. Filled out from reference TRBV30 and TRBJ1-6, the complete variable domain reads SQTIHQWPATLVQPVGSPLSLECTVEGTSNPNLYWYRQAAGRGLQLLFYSVGIGQISSEVPQNLSASRPQDRQFILSSKKLLLSDSGFYLCAGHGRGNSPLHFGNGTRLTVT.

The chain recombines TRBV18 with TRBJ2-5; 8 nucleotides line up with TRBD1. CDR3 length: 15 amino acids. Trimming cost V 2 bases and J 5 bases; bases outside gene matches: 7. The V gene's germline CDR1 is KGHSH and CDR2 LQKENI. This CDR3 reads CASSPNQGAEETQYF. In DNA form, the CDR3 reads TGTGCCAGCTCACCAAACCAGGGGGCCGAGGAGACCCAGTACTTC.

This clonotype was detected ten times or more. The rearrangement uses TRBV7-9 and TRBJ2-1, with unresolved D. V was cut by 6 bases and J by 5 bases, with 11 bases left in between. This CDR3 has 13 residues. CDR1 is SEHNR and CDR2 is FQNEAQ in the germline V gene (reference sequence). This CDR3 reads CASSPKTHNEQFF. The CDR3 bases are TGTGCCAGCAGTCCAAAGACCCACAATGAGCAGTTCTTC.

This clonotype was counted many times. The V gene is TRBV7-2, the J gene TRBJ2-6; 8 bases are a match to TRBD1. Germline V gene sequence: CDR1 SGHTA, CDR2 FQGNSA. This CDR3 comprises 15 residues. V shed 11 bases and J 2 bases; nucleotides not matched to a gene: 8. The CDR3 DNA reads TGTGCCTCCTCGGACAGGGTGGCTGGGGCCAACGTCCTGACTTTC. Amino acid sequence: CASSDRVAGANVLTF. Drawing the rest from reference TRBV7-2 and TRBJ2-6, the complete variable domain is GAGVSQSPSNKVTEKGKDVELRCDPISGHTALYWYRQSLGQGLEFLIYFQGNSAPDKSGLPSDRFSAERTGGSVSTLTIQRTQQEDSAVYLCASSDRVAGANVLTFGAGSRLTVL.

The chain links TRBV24-1 to TRBJ1-2, with TRBD1 identical over 7 bases. Trimming at V came to 2 bases and at J to 5 bases, leaving 7 bases not matched to a gene. The germline V gene has CDR1 KGHDR and CDR2 SFDVKD. The CDR3 runs to 15 residues. CDR3 DNA sequence: TGTGCCACCAGTGATTCCCGGGACAGTCCTTATGGCTACACCTTC. Protein: CATSDSRDSPYGYTF.

The chain has TRBV30 and TRBJ1-2; D is perhaps TRBD1 (6 bases). Germline V gives CDR1 GTSNPN, CDR2 SVGIG (reference sequence). With 5 bases removed from V and 2 bases from J, the gap between germline ends came to 15 bases. The CDR3 runs to 14 residues. CDR3 amino acids: CAWYHTGHNYGYTF. CDR3 nucleotides: TGTGCCTGGTACCATACGGGACACAACTATGGCTACACCTTC.